These 12 T cell receptor beta chains originate from one sample sequenced in a study of T cell responses to AZD1222 COVID-19 vaccine. TCRdb's table, derived via immunoSEQ multiplex PCR, lists solely in-frame clones and lacks some. The sample lists approximately 130,000 clones; roughly 93% were seen once. The sequenced sample was peripheral blood, obtained on day 0 of AZD1222 vaccination. The receptors come from an adult in good health.

This rearrangement joins TRBV28 to TRBJ1-2, with no clear D. Germline V gene lookup returns CDR1 MDHEN and CDR2 SYDVKM. Trimming shortened V by 7 bases and J by 6 bases, and 18 bases separated the two germline ends. The CDR3 covers 14 residues. The CDR3 DNA reads TGTGCCAGCACCACCTCTTGGGGTCTAAATGGCTACACCTTC. Protein product: CASTTSWGLNGYTF.

The chain is built from TRBV7-2 and TRBJ1-1; 7 bases match TRBD1. The CDR3 contains 14 residues. V lost 5 bases, J lost 1 base, and 4 bases stayed unmatched. Germline lookup yields CDR1 SGHTA and CDR2 FQGNSA. In nucleotides, the CDR3 is TGTGCCAGCAGCCCGAACAGGGGGAACACTGAAGCTTTCTTT. It translates to CASSPNRGNTEAFF.

The chain combines TRBV2 with TRBJ1-2; 11 bases align to TRBD1. Germline V gives CDR1 SNHLY, CDR2 FYNNEI. Trimming took 2 bases from V and 4 from J; bases not matched to a gene: 12. The CDR3 has 18 amino acids. The CDR3 loop is CASSERSGTGGIVYGYTF. CDR3 DNA: TGTGCCAGCAGTGAAAGGTCTGGGACAGGGGGAATAGTCTATGGCTACACCTTC.

The chain carries TRBV27 and TRBJ2-7; 13 nucleotides agree with TRBD2. Trimming took 8 bases from V and 1 from J; bases not matched to a gene: 2. The CDR3 totals 14 residues. Germline lookup yields CDR1 MNHEY and CDR2 SMNVEV (reference sequence). Here the CDR3 DNA reads TGTGCCAGCGGGACTAGCGGGATTTCCTACGAGCAGTACTTC. Protein product: CASGTSGISYEQYF.

The chain carries TRBV2 and TRBJ1-2; D is undetermined. The germline gives CDR1 SNHLY, CDR2 FYNNEI. Trimming took 2 bases from V and 1 from J, leaving 20 bases between them. The CDR3 loop spans 18 amino acids. The CDR3 nucleotides read TGTGCCAGCAGTGAAAGTTCGGTCAGGTTACGGAGTAACTATGGCTACACCTTC. This sequence encodes CASSESSVRLRSNYGYTF. Full variable domain (missing parts from reference TRBV2 and TRBJ1-2): EPEVTQTPSHQVTQMGQEVILRCVPISNHLYFYWYRQILGQKVEFLVSFYNNEISEKSEIFDDQFSVERPDGSNFTLKIRSTKLEDSAMYFCASSESSVRLRSNYGYTFGSGTRLTVV.

About this clone: The identical CDR3 is also encoded by other nucleotide sequences in the sample. The chain is built from TRBV6-1 and TRBJ2-3, with 12 bases that match TRBD2. The CDR3 extends over 16 amino acids. Trimming cost V 0 bases and J 3 bases; bases outside gene matches: 1. Germline loops: CDR1 MNHNS, CDR2 SASEGT. For the CDR3, the DNA is TGTGCCAGCAGTGAAGCTCTAGCGGGAGGGACAGATACGCAGTATTTT. It yields the protein CASSEALAGGTDTQYF.

This CDR3 reads CSAEAGGGRAFF. The DNA for the CDR3 is TGCAGCGCCGAGGCAGGGGGCGGTAGGGCTTTCTTT. The chain joins TRBV29-1 to TRBJ1-1; 8 bases line up with TRBD1. Germline trimming cut 7 bases from V and 11 bases from J; bases unmatched to any gene: 12. The germline gives CDR1 SQVTM, CDR2 ANQGSEA. The CDR3 loop spans 12 amino acids.

This clone was detected only once. This chain uses TRBV4-1 with TRBJ1-3; D unresolved. The germline V gene has CDR1 MGHRA and CDR2 YSYEKL. The CDR3 consists of 16 residues. The ends were cut back, 3 bases at V and 0 bases at J, with 12 bases in the middle. The chain's CDR3 is CASSQAFDGSGNTIYF. CDR3 nucleotide sequence: TGCGCCAGCAGCCAGGCTTTCGACGGCTCTGGAAACACCATATATTTT.

CDR3 sequence: CASSTGTGRWPQHF. Written as DNA, the CDR3 is TGTGCCAGTAGTACCGGGACAGGGAGATGGCCCCAGCATTTT. The gene calls are TRBV19 and TRBJ1-5; TRBD1 matches at 9 bases. Unmatched junction bases numbered 7, after V lost 4 bases and J lost 9 bases. The germline gives CDR1 LNHDA, CDR2 SQIVND (reference sequence). The CDR3 length is 14 residues.

This chain uses TRBV11-2 with TRBJ1-4; D is undetermined. The CDR3 contains 15 residues. The germline V gene encodes CDR1 SGHAT and CDR2 FQNNGV. Trimming removed 5 bases from V and 3 bases from J, with 13 bases in between. The CDR3 reads CASSIPKSPNEKLFF. The CDR3 bases are TGTGCCAGCAGCATTCCGAAAAGTCCTAATGAAAAACTGTTTTTT.

The chain uses TRBV3-1 (or the pseudogene TRBV3-2) and TRBJ1-1, with D possibly matching TRBD1 (6 bases). Germline CDR1 reads LGHDT; CDR2 reads YNNKEL (reference sequence). V gave up 1 base and J gave up 3 bases, with 12 bases separating them. The CDR3 runs 15 residues. The CDR3 protein is CASSQGRGMDTEAFF. The CDR3 nucleotides read TGTGCCAGCAGCCAAGGGAGGGGGATGGACACTGAAGCTTTCTTT.

The chain uses TRBV6-6 and TRBJ1-4, with 9 bases that match TRBD1. Germline V gene data show CDR1 as MNHNY and CDR2 as SVGAGI (reference sequence). V lost 5 bases and J lost 4; bases outside the gene matches: 2. The CDR3 spans 14 residues. CDR3 residues: CASSPTGGNEKLFF. The DNA for the CDR3 is TGTGCCAGCAGTCCGACAGGGGGTAATGAAAAACTGTTTTTT.